This T cell receptor (beta chain) is from a study of blood T cell repertoires in COVID-19. About the study: The analysed material was cDNA or gDNA that came from T cells, B-cell-depleted T cells, or PBMCs.

Per the original methods: Reference gene primers were amplified, and this amplification served to estimate nucleated cell counts. Clones were sequenced by immunoSEQ multiplex PCR, and TCRdb holds only the in-frame ones, with some missing. For V, J and clone size, that table is used; D and trimming come from the DNA. The data hold 250,000 to 350,000 clones, with 70% to 85% observed a single time. This CDR3 is built from 17 residues. Germline-derived CDR1 and CDR2 are SEHNR and FQNEAQ (reference sequence). The V end was cut by 2 bases, the J end by 4 bases, with 20 bases between. Followed longitudinally, the Seattle patients had been enrolled during active infection.

This TCR came from a human donor with COVID-19, enrolled during active disease. The donor label of this sample is uncertain. The source material was peripheral blood. V is TRBV7-9 and J is TRBJ1-2; perhaps TRBD1 as D (5 bases). CDR3 nucleotides: TGTGCCAGCAGCTTAAAAACTTCGGGGGAAGGTATCTATGGCTACACCTTC. Translating it yields CASSLKTSGEGIYGYTF.